Listed below are T cell receptor beta chains from one sample, sequenced in a study of CD8 T cells in Susac syndrome. TCRdb ran MiXCR on the immunoSEQ multiplex PCR reads and lists one entry per CDR3 protein. The data show roughly 200,000 distinct CDR3 sequences, over 90% seen once. The sequenced sample consisted of CD4+ T cells from PBMCs. These receptors all stem from a human donor with Susac syndrome. The conserved cysteine and the conserved F or W are not part of the CDR3 here.

j_gene	v_gene	CDR3aa
TRBJ1-2	TRBV5-6	ASSLPSRAYGYT
TRBJ2-1	TRBV24-1	ATSDFGQYNEQF
TRBJ2-5	TRBV7-6	ASSPSGRVLGVQETQY
TRBJ2-5	TRBV7-8	ASSLVGGREETQY
TRBJ1-2	TRBV20-1	SAKTRDKDGYT
TRBJ2-1	TRBV24-1	ATSPSGGVYEQF
TRBJ2-1	TRBV11-3	ASSLSQGGNNEQF
TRBJ2-3	TRBV16	ASSQSSFPNTQY
TRBJ2-7	TRBV25-1	ASRGQGRVEQY
TRBJ2-7	TRBV19	ASSAGLAATYEQY